The TCR beta chain under discussion was sequenced for a study of blood T cell repertoires in COVID-19. Original methodology: Amplified reference gene primers provided the basis for estimating nucleated cell counts. The data were produced by immunoSEQ multiplex PCR, yet TCRdb's version contains in-frame clones alone and is incomplete. V and J calls and clone size are as listed in that table; D and trimming were resolved from the DNA. The data hold a few hundred thousand clones, with around 83% observed a single time. The CDR3 extends over 14 amino acids. J was trimmed by 3 bases and V by 3 bases; bases with no gene match: 4. Germline V gene lookup returns CDR1 SGHTA and CDR2 FQGTGA.

The chain employs TRBV7-3 and TRBJ1-2, with 7 bases fitting TRBD1. The sample comprised peripheral blood. This TCR derives from an elderly woman with COVID-19, enrolled during active disease. CDR3 sequence: CASSFGTADYGYTF. CDR3 DNA sequence: TGTGCCAGCAGCTTCGGGACAGCGGACTATGGCTACACCTTC.